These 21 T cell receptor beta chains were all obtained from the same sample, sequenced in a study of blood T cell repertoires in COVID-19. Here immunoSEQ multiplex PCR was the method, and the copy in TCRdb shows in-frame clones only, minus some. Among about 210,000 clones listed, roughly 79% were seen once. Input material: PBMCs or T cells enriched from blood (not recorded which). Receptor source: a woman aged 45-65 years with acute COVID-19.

The CDR3 here is CASSSTEGRETQYF. Here the CDR3 DNA reads TGCGCCAGCAGCTCGACAGAGGGGAGGGAGACCCAGTACTTC. This chain connects TRBV5-1 to TRBJ2-5; possibly TRBD2 for D (6 bases). CDR1 is SGHRS and CDR2 is YFSETQ in the germline V gene. The CDR3 has 14 residues. With 3 bases removed from V and 5 bases from J, the gap between germline ends came to 14 bases. The full variable domain, in which reference TRBV5-1 and TRBJ2-5 provide the parts outside the CDR3, is KAGVTQTPRYLIKTRGQQVTLSCSPISGHRSVSWYQQTPGQGLQFLFEYFSETQRNKGNFPGRFSGRQFSNSRSEMNVSTLELGDSALYLCASSSTEGRETQYFGPGTRLLVL.

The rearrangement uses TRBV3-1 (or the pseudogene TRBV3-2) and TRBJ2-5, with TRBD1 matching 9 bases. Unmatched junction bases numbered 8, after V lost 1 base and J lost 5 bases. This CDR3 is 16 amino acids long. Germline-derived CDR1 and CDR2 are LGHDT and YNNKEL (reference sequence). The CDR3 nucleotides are TGTGCCAGCAGCCAAGCGGCAACAGGGGGCAGGGAGACCCAGTACTTC. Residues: CASSQAATGGRETQYF.

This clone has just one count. CDR3 nucleotides: TGTGCCATCAACAGGGGACAGGGGGACACTGAAGCTTTCTTT. It translates to CAINRGQGDTEAFF. V is TRBV10-3 and J is TRBJ1-1, with TRBD1 identical over 11 bases. The trim removed 7 bases at V and 3 bases at J, leaving 4 bases unmatched. Germline-derived CDR1 and CDR2 are ENHRY and SYGVKD. CDR3 length equals 14 residues.

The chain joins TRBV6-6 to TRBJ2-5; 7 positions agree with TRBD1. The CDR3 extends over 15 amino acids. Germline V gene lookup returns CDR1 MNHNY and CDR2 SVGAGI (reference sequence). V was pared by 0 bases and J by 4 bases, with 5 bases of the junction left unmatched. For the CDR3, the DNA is TGTGCCAGCAGTTACTCGACAGGGCCAGGAGAGACCCAGTACTTC. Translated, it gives CASSYSTGPGETQYF.

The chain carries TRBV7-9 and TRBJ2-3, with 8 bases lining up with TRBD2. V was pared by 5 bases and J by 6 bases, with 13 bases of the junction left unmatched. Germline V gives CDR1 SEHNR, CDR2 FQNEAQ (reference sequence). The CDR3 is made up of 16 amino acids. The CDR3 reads CASSPPWSGGTDTQYF. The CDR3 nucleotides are TGTGCCAGCAGCCCGCCTTGGAGCGGGGGAACCGATACGCAGTATTTT.

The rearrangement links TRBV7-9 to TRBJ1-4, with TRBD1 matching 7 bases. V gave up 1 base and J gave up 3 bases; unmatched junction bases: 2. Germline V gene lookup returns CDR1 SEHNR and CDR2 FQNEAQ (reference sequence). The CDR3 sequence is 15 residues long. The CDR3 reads CASSLGRGPNEKLFF. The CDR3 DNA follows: TGTGCCAGCAGCTTAGGAAGGGGGCCTAATGAAAAACTGTTTTTT. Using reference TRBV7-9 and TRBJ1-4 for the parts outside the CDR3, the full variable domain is DTGVSQNPRHKITKRGQNVTFRCDPISEHNRLYWYRQTLGQGPEFLTYFQNEAQLEKSRLLSDRFSAERPKGSFSTLEIQRTEQGDSAMYLCASSLGRGPNEKLFFGSGTQLSVL.

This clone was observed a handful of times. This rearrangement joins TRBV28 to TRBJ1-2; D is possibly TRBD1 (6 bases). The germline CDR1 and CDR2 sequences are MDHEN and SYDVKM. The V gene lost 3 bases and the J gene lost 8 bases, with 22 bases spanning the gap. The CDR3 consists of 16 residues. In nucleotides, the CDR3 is TGTGCCAGCAGTTTGTTGGCGGGCAGGGGTCTTAAAGGCTACACCTTC. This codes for CASSLLAGRGLKGYTF.

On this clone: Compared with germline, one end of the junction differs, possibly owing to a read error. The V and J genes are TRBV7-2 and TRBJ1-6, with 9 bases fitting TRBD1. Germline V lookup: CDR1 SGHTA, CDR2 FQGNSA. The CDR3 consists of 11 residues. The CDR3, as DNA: TGTGCCAGCAGCACCCGGGACAGGGTGCTCTTT. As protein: CASSTRDRVLF.

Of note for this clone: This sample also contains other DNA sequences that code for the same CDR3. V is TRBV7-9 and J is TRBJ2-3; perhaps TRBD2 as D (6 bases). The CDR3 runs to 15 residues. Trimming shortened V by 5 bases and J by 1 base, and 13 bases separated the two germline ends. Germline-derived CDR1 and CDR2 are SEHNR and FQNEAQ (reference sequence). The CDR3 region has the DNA TGTGCCAGCAGCCCTCCGGGACTCCGCACAGATACGCAGTATTTT. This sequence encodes CASSPPGLRTDTQYF.

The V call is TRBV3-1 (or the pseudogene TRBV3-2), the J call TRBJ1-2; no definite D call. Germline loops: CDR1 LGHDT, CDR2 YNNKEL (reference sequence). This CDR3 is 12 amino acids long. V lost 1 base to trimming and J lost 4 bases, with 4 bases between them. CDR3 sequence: CASSQARYGYTF. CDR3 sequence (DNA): TGTGCCAGCAGCCAAGCCCGCTATGGCTACACCTTC.

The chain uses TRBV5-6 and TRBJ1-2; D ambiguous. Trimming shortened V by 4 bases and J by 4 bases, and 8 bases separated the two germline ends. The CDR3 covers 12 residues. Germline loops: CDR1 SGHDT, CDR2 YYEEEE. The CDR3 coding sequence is TGTGCCAGCAGCCGAGGGCCCTATGGCTACACCTTC. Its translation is CASSRGPYGYTF.

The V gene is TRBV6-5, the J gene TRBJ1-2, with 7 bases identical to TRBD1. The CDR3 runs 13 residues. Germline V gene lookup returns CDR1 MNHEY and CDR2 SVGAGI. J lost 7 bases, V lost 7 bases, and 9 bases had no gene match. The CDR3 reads CASTRDRVAGYTF. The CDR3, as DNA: TGTGCCAGCACCCGAGACAGGGTGGCTGGCTACACCTTC.

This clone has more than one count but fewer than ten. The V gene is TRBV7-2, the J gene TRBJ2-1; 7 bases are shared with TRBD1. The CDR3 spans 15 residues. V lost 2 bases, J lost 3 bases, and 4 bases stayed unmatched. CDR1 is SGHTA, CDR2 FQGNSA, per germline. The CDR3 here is CASSLSRTGYNEQFF. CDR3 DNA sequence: TGTGCCAGCAGCTTATCTCGGACAGGCTACAATGAGCAGTTCTTC.

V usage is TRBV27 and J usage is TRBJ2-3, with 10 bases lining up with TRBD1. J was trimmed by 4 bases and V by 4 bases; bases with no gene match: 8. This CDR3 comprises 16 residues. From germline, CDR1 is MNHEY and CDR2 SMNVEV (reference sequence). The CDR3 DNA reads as TGTGCCAGCAGTTCCAATCCGGGACAGGGGCCAGATACGCAGTATTTT. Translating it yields CASSSNPGQGPDTQYF.

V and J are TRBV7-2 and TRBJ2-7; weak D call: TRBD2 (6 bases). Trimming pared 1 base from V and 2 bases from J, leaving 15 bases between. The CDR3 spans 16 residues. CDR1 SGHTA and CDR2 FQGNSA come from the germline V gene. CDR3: CASSLVVGGPTYEQYF. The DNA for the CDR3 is TGTGCCAGCAGCTTAGTAGTGGGGGGACCCACCTACGAGCAGTACTTC.

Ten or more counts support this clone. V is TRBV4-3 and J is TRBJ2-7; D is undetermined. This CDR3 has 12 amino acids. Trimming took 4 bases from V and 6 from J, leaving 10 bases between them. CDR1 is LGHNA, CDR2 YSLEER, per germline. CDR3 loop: CASSLDPREQYF. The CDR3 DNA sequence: TGCGCCAGCAGCCTAGACCCCCGCGAGCAGTACTTC.

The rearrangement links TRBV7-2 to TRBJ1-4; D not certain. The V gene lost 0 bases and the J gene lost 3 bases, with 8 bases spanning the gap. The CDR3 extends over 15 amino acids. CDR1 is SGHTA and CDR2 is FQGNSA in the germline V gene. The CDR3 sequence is CASSLARSSNEKLFF. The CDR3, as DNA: TGTGCCAGCAGCTTAGCGCGGTCGTCTAATGAAAAACTGTTTTTT.

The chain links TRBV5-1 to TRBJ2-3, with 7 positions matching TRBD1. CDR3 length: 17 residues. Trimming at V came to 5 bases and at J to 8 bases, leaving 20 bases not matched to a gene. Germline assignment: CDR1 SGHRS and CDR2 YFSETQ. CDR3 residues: CASSQGYRGFIVVTQYF. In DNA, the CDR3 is TGCGCCAGCAGTCAAGGGTACAGGGGCTTCATTGTCGTTACGCAGTATTTT.

The CDR3 bases are TGCAGCATACGATCGACTAGCGGGAGCTTCTCCTACGAGCAGTACTTC. It yields the protein CSIRSTSGSFSYEQYF. The chain joins TRBV29-1 to TRBJ2-7; 12 bases fit TRBD2. V lost 8 bases and J lost 0; bases outside the gene matches: 11. Germline values: CDR1 SQVTM, CDR2 ANQGSEA. CDR3 size: 16 residues.

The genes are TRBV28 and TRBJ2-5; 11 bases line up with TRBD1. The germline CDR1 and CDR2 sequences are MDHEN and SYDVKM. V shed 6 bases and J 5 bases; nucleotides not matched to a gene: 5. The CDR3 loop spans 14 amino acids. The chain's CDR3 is CASSKRDRGETQYF. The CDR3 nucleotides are TGTGCCAGCAGCAAACGGGACAGGGGGGAGACCCAGTACTTC. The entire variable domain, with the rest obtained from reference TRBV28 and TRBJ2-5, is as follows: DVKVTQSSRYLVKRTGEKVFLECVQDMDHENMFWYRQDPGLGLRLIYFSYDVKMKEKGDIPEGYSVSREKKERFSLILESASTNQTSMYLCASSKRDRGETQYFGPGTRLLVL.

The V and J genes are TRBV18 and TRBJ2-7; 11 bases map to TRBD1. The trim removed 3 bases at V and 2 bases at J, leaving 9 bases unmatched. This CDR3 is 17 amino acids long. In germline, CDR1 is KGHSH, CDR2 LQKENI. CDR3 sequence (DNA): TGTGCCAGCTCACCCTTAAATCCGGGACAGGGGGCCTACGAGCAGTACTTC. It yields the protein CASSPLNPGQGAYEQYF.